The 21 T cell receptor beta chains given below trace back to one sample, sequenced in a study of blood T cell repertoires in COVID-19. Produced via immunoSEQ multiplex PCR; TCRdb's table is partial and in-frame only. Among 250,000 or so clones, just under 90% were seen once, and the ten largest hold roughly 4.3%. Sequencing used PBMCs or T cells enriched from blood (not recorded which). Source of these receptors: a woman in her twenties or thirties with acute COVID-19.

The chain uses TRBV27 and TRBJ2-1; 13 bases align to TRBD2. The germline V gene has CDR1 MNHEY and CDR2 SMNVEV (reference sequence). J gave up 5 bases and V 7 bases, and 5 bases lay outside the gene matches. This CDR3 comprises 15 residues. CDR3 in amino acids: CASTDGTSGDNEQFF. The CDR3 DNA is TGTGCCAGCACCGATGGGACTAGCGGGGACAATGAGCAGTTCTTC.

This clone was counted only a few times. The chain carries TRBV7-3 and TRBJ2-7; 8 bases are a match to TRBD2. Germline assignment: CDR1 SGHTA and CDR2 FQGTGA. The CDR3 covers 15 residues. The junction had 7 bases not matched to a gene; V was cut back by 0 bases and J by 6 bases. CDR3: CASSLTAGGIGEQYF. The CDR3 DNA follows: TGTGCCAGCAGCTTAACGGCGGGAGGTATTGGCGAGCAGTACTTC. Full variable domain (outside the CDR3, taken from reference TRBV7-3 and TRBJ2-7): GAGVSQTPSNKVTEKGKYVELRCDPISGHTALYWYRQSLGQGPEFLIYFQGTGAADDSGLPNDRFFAVRPEGSVSTLKIQRTERGDSAVYLCASSLTAGGIGEQYFGPGTRLTVT.

With regard to this clone: This same CDR3 is encoded by further DNA sequences in the sample. The chain carries TRBV10-3 and TRBJ1-5, with D uncertain. From germline, CDR1 is ENHRY and CDR2 SYGVKD. The length of the CDR3 is 15 residues. V lost 0 bases, J lost 0 bases, and 6 bases lay in between. The CDR3 loop is CAISESAGSNQPQHF. The CDR3 bases are TGTGCCATCAGTGAGTCGGCGGGTAGCAATCAGCCCCAGCATTTT.

The count of this clone is one. The chain's CDR3 is CASSPGQTTSTDTQYF. The CDR3 DNA reads TGTGCCAGCAGTCCGGGACAAACTACTAGCACAGATACGCAGTATTTT. The chain carries TRBV27 and TRBJ2-3, with a weak D call TRBD1 (6 bases). Germline V gene data show CDR1 as MNHEY and CDR2 as SMNVEV (reference sequence). CDR3 length: 16 residues. With 5 bases removed from V and 0 bases from J, the gap between germline ends came to 15 bases.

V and J are TRBV7-8 and TRBJ2-7; TRBD2 aligns across 8 bases. This CDR3 contains 14 residues. V was pared by 5 bases and J by 2 bases, with 5 bases of the junction left unmatched. In germline, CDR1 is SGHVS, CDR2 FQNEAQ. The CDR3 is CASSGVAGPYEQYF. The CDR3 bases are TGTGCCAGCAGCGGGGTAGCGGGACCCTACGAGCAGTACTTC. Filled out from reference TRBV7-8 and TRBJ2-7, the complete variable domain reads GAGVSQSPRYKVAKRGQDVALRCDPISGHVSLFWYQQALGQGPEFLTYFQNEAQLDKSGLPSDRFFAERPEGSVSTLKIQRTQQEDSAVYLCASSGVAGPYEQYFGPGTRLTVT.

This chain connects TRBV6-4 to TRBJ1-5; D may be TRBD1 (5 bases). The CDR3 loop spans 14 amino acids. The V end was cut by 3 bases, the J end by 5 bases, with 11 bases between. Germline CDR1 is MRHNA and CDR2 is SNTAGT. The CDR3 sequence: CASSEQGGHQPQHF. The CDR3 nucleotides read TGTGCCAGCAGTGAGCAGGGAGGTCATCAGCCCCAGCATTTT.

The genes are TRBV28 and TRBJ2-7; TRBD1 matches 7 bases. The V gene end was trimmed by 7 bases and the J gene end by 0 bases; junction bases not matched to a gene: 9. Looked up from germline, CDR1 is MDHEN and CDR2 is SYDVKM. This CDR3 has 15 amino acids. CDR3 nucleotides: TGTGCCAGCACCCCGACCGGGACAGACTCCTACGAGCAGTACTTC. This codes for CASTPTGTDSYEQYF.

The V call is TRBV5-8, the J call TRBJ2-7; D unresolved. The germline V and J ends were trimmed by 1 base and 6 bases, with 17 bases remaining between them. This CDR3 spans 15 amino acids. Germline CDR1 and CDR2: SGHTS and YDEGEE. The DNA of the CDR3 is TGTGCCAGCAGCTTGCAAGAGATTCTTCTCCGCGAGCAGTACTTC. Translation gives CASSLQEILLREQYF.

The chain joins TRBV12-2 to TRBJ2-3; the listed D gene, TRBD2, was not tested against the DNA. TRBV12-2 is labeled a pseudogene. This CDR3 is built from 16 residues. CDR3 coding DNA: TGTGCAAGTCGCGACACAGTAGCGGGAGGCCGGGATACGCAGTATTTT. It is translated as CASRDTVAGGRDTQYF.

This chain joins TRBV27 and TRBJ2-7; maybe TRBD2 (6 bases). Germline lookup yields CDR1 MNHEY and CDR2 SMNVEV (reference sequence). The CDR3 consists of 13 residues. V dropped 6 bases and J dropped 6 bases, with 15 bases sitting between them. The CDR3 is CASSSGPGSEQYF. The CDR3 DNA is TGTGCCAGCAGCTCGGGCCCCGGGAGCGAGCAGTACTTC.

The V and J genes are TRBV11-2 and TRBJ1-3; 9 nucleotides agree with TRBD1. Trimming took 4 bases from V and 2 from J; bases not matched to a gene: 12. In germline, CDR1 is SGHAT, CDR2 FQNNGV. This CDR3 is 18 amino acids long. CDR3 DNA sequence: TGTGCCAGCAGCTCAACAGGGGGCAACGCGAGGACTGGAAACACCATATATTTT. Protein: CASSSTGGNARTGNTIYF. The full variable domain, rest sourced from reference TRBV11-2 and TRBJ1-3, is EAGVAQSPRYKIIEKRQSVAFWCNPISGHATLYWYQQILGQGPKLLIQFQNNGVVDDSQLPKDRFSAERLKGVDSTLKIQPAKLEDSAVYLCASSSTGGNARTGNTIYFGEGSWLTVV.

The chain has TRBV27 and TRBJ2-1; D gene ambiguous. Trimming left V 4 bases short and J 0 bases short, with 4 bases between. Germline V gives CDR1 MNHEY, CDR2 SMNVEV (reference sequence). The CDR3 sequence is 13 residues long. CDR3 bases: TGTGCCAGCAGTTACAGCTCCTACAATGAGCAGTTCTTC. It yields the protein CASSYSSYNEQFF.

The chain recombines TRBV7-9 with TRBJ1-2, with 8 bases lining up with TRBD1. This CDR3 contains 15 residues. Germline values: CDR1 SEHNR, CDR2 FQNEAQ (reference sequence). V lost 4 bases, J lost 3 bases, and 7 bases stayed unmatched. The CDR3 DNA reads TGTGCCAGCAGCTCTGGACAGGGCAGTCACTATGGCTACACCTTC. Translation: CASSSGQGSHYGYTF.

The chain combines TRBV18 with TRBJ1-4; a weak D match, TRBD1 (6 bases). This CDR3 has 16 amino acids. With 3 bases removed from V and 7 bases from J, the gap between germline ends came to 18 bases. CDR1 is KGHSH, CDR2 LQKENI, per germline. This CDR3 is CASSPKNTGSGEKLFF. As DNA, the CDR3 is TGTGCCAGCTCACCTAAGAACACAGGGTCTGGTGAAAAACTGTTTTTT.

The V gene is TRBV9, the J gene TRBJ2-2; unclear D gene. Germline V gene lookup returns CDR1 SGDLS and CDR2 YYNGEE. Trimming cost V 0 bases and J 4 bases, with 7 bases left between them. This CDR3 contains 14 residues. The DNA of the CDR3 is TGTGCCAGCAGCGTAGAAGCGTCCACCGGGGAGCTGTTTTTT. It specifies CASSVEASTGELFF.

J is TRBJ1-2 and V is TRBV6-5; 8 nucleotides align to TRBD1. Germline CDR1 is MNHEY and CDR2 is SVGAGI. Unmatched junction bases numbered 7, after V lost 5 bases and J lost 2 bases. The CDR3 consists of 15 residues. CDR3 protein: CASSQMGTGNYGYTF. CDR3 DNA: TGTGCCAGCAGTCAAATGGGGACAGGCAACTATGGCTACACCTTC.

Only one count was recorded for this clone. The V and J genes are TRBV15 and TRBJ1-5; D unclear. The germline gives CDR1 LNHNV, CDR2 YYDKDF (reference sequence). The CDR3 contains 15 residues. V was shortened by 0 bases and J by 1 base, with 7 bases between the two germline ends. CDR3 coding DNA: TGTGCCACCAGCAGAGATGGGAGGAGCAATCAGCCCCAGCATTTT. It encodes CATSRDGRSNQPQHF.

This chain connects TRBV4-2 to TRBJ2-2, with TRBD2 identical over 11 bases. J gave up 4 bases and V 2 bases, and 6 bases lay outside the gene matches. The CDR3 runs to 17 residues. Germline lookup yields CDR1 LGHNA and CDR2 YNFKEQ. CDR3 DNA sequence: TGTGCCAGCAGCCAAAAGGGACTAGCGGAGACCACCGGGGAGCTGTTTTTT. Translating gives CASSQKGLAETTGELFF.

The chain carries TRBV30 and TRBJ1-2; 9 bases are a match to TRBD1. V gave up 3 bases and J gave up 4 bases; unmatched junction bases: 9. Germline CDR1 and CDR2: GTSNPN and SVGIG (reference sequence). The CDR3 contains 15 residues. The chain's CDR3 is CAWRGGPGQGYGYTF. The CDR3, as DNA: TGTGCCTGGAGGGGGGGTCCGGGACAGGGCTATGGCTACACCTTC.

The rearrangement links TRBV27 to TRBJ2-3; a possible D gene is TRBD2 (6 bases). CDR1 MNHEY and CDR2 SMNVEV come from the germline V gene (reference sequence). V lost 5 bases to trimming and J lost 2 bases, with 17 bases between them. There are 16 residues in the CDR3. Written as DNA, the CDR3 is TGTGCCAGCAGTGGGGGACGGGAGCGGGTCACAGATACGCAGTATTTT. Encoded protein: CASSGGRERVTDTQYF.

This clone came up once. The J gene is TRBJ1-1, the V gene TRBV28; 9 bases match TRBD1. The V gene end was trimmed by 5 bases and the J gene end by 4 bases; junction bases not matched to a gene: 8. In germline, CDR1 is MDHEN, CDR2 SYDVKM. The CDR3 length is 15 residues. This CDR3 is CASSTPETGGTEAFF. The CDR3 bases are TGTGCCAGCAGTACTCCGGAGACAGGGGGCACTGAAGCTTTCTTT.